This TCR beta chain was captured by sequencing in a study of blood T cell repertoires in COVID-19. The overall study: Acute and convalescent COVID-19 specimens originated in the United States, Italy and Spain. T cells, B-cell-depleted T cells, or PBMCs supplied cDNA or gDNA.

In the original workflow: The authors estimated nucleated cell counts from reference gene primer amplification. Sequencing was performed with immunoSEQ multiplex PCR; in TCRdb, only in-frame clones are kept and a portion is missing. D and trimming come from the DNA, and the V and J calls and clone size come from that table. The sample consists of about 110,000 clones, about two thirds of them appearing once. This CDR3 has 16 residues. The V gene's germline CDR1 is SNHLY and CDR2 FYNNEI. The V end was cut by 10 bases, the J end by 0 bases, with 18 bases between. The sequence was obtained from a woman between 40 and 55 years old with acute or convalescent COVID-19. Sequenced: peripheral blood. The chain recombines TRBV2 with TRBJ1-4, with D perhaps TRBD1 (5 bases). CDR3 nucleotide sequence: TGTGCCATCCGACAGAACCAACTTGCAACTAATGAAAAACTGTTTTTT. Protein sequence: CAIRQNQLATNEKLFF.